This paragraph reports one T cell receptor (beta chain). Its specificity is unknown. Trimming removed 6 bases from V and 9 bases from J, with 22 bases in between. This CDR3 has 15 residues. Germline loops: CDR1 SGDLS, CDR2 YYNGEE. The data originate from a study of cytomegalovirus exposure and HLA in healthy donors. The PCR contained 60 Vbeta and 13 Jbeta primers. TCRdb's table, derived via immunoSEQ multiplex PCR, lists solely in-frame clones and lacks some. The sample has about 92,000 clones, roughly 70% seen once. Study-wide points: As a later analysis showed, a missense DCLRE1C variant was linked to trimming of TCR beta V- and J-genes. Sequences of the TCR beta chain were said to predict the HLA-A and HLA-B alleles of most subjects accurately.

This TCR was recovered from a woman between 18 and 29 years old in good health and CMV-seropositive. V and J are TRBV9 and TRBJ2-1; the D gene is possibly TRBD1 (6 bases). The sample consisted of PBMCs. The CDR3 reads CASTPRSGQPAEQFF. The CDR3 DNA sequence: TGTGCCAGCACCCCCCGTTCGGGACAACCGGCTGAGCAGTTCTTC.